The 5 T cell receptor beta chains below were found in one sample sequenced in a study of resident and recirculating memory T cells in vitiligo. Only in-frame clones appear in the TCRdb table, and some are missing; sequencing was by immunoSEQ multiplex PCR. There are around 43,000 clones in the sample; nearly 95% occur only once, and over 3.5% lies in the top ten. The sequencing sample was made of blood. These receptors were obtained from a male donor with vitiligo.

V is TRBV7-6 and J is TRBJ2-5, with a possible D match to TRBD2 (5 bases). The CDR3 loop spans 17 amino acids. The V gene's germline CDR1 is SGHVS and CDR2 FNYEAQ. Trimming cost V 5 bases and J 5 bases, with 24 bases left between them. The CDR3 is CASSPNTGSFGGETQYF. CDR3 in DNA: TGTGCCAGCAGCCCTAACACCGGGTCCTTCGGCGGGGAGACCCAGTACTTC.

J is TRBJ1-1 and V is TRBV6-1, with D perhaps TRBD1 (6 bases). V lost 6 bases to trimming and J lost 5 bases, with 13 bases between them. The CDR3 has 13 residues. Germline CDR1 reads MNHNS; CDR2 reads SASEGT. CDR3 protein: CASREQGWTEAFF. For the CDR3, the DNA is TGTGCCAGCAGAGAACAGGGTTGGACTGAAGCTTTCTTT.

V usage is TRBV6-1 and J usage is TRBJ1-5; 10 positions match TRBD1. The V and J ends lost 6 bases and 6 bases, in that order; junction bases with no gene match: 5. CDR1 is MNHNS and CDR2 is SASEGT in the germline V gene. This CDR3 has 14 residues. CDR3: CASRDRDRGQPQHF. The CDR3 DNA follows: TGTGCCAGCAGGGACAGGGACAGGGGTCAGCCCCAGCATTTT.

The V and J genes are TRBV9 and TRBJ1-3; TRBD1 aligns across 7 bases. V lost 1 base and J lost 2; bases outside the gene matches: 6. In germline, CDR1 is SGDLS, CDR2 YYNGEE. The CDR3 totals 16 residues. In DNA, the CDR3 is TGTGCCAGCAGCGTATTCCAGGGGGGACCTGGAAACACCATATATTTT. It yields the protein CASSVFQGGPGNTIYF.

V gene TRBV2 combines with J gene TRBJ1-1; 10 nucleotides match TRBD1. This CDR3 contains 16 residues. The germline CDR1 and CDR2 sequences are SNHLY and FYNNEI. The V gene end was trimmed by 5 bases and the J gene end by 3 bases; junction bases not matched to a gene: 9. In DNA, the CDR3 is TGTGCCAGCAGTTTCCCGGGACAGGGGAGAGACACTGAAGCTTTCTTT. Its translation: CASSFPGQGRDTEAFF.